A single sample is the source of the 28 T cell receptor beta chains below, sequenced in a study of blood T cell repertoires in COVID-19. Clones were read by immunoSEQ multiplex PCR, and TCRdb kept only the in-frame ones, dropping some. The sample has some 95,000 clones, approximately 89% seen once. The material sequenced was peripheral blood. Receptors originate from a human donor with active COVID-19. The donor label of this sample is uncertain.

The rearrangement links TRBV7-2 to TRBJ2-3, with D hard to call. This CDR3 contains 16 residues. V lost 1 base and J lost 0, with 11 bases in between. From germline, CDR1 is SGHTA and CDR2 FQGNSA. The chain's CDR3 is CASSLVPGLSTDTQYF. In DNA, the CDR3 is TGTGCCAGCAGCTTAGTGCCAGGTCTTAGCACAGATACGCAGTATTTT.

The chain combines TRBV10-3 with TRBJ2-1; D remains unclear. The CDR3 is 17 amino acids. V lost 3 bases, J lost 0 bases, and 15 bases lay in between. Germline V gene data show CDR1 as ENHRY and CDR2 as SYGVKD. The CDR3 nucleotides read TGTGCCATCAGTGAACCCCCCTGGCGGAGCTCCTACAATGAGCAGTTCTTC. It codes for CAISEPPWRSSYNEQFF.

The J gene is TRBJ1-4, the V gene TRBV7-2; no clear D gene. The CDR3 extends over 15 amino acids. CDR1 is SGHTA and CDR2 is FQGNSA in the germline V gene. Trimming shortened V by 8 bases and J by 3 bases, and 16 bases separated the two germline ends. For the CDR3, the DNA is TGTGCCAGCGCCCTTTCGGGAGGCGCTAATGAAAAACTGTTTTTT. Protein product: CASALSGGANEKLFF.

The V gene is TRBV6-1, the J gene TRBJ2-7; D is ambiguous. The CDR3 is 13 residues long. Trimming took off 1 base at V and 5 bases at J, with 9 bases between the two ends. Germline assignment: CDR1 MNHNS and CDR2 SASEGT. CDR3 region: CASSEGAGHEQYF. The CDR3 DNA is TGTGCCAGCAGTGAAGGGGCAGGCCACGAGCAGTACTTC.

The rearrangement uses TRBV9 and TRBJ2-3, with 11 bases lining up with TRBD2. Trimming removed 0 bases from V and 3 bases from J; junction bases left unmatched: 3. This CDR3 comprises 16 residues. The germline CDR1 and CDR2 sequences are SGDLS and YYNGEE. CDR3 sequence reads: CASSVDASGGTDTQYF. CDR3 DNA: TGTGCCAGCAGCGTAGACGCTAGCGGGGGGACAGATACGCAGTATTTT.

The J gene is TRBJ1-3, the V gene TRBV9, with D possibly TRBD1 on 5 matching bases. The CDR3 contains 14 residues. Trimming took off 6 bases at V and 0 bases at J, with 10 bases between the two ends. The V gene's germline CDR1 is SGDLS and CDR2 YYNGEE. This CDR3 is CASNRGSSGNTIYF. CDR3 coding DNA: TGTGCCAGCAACCGGGGGTCCTCTGGAAACACCATATATTTT. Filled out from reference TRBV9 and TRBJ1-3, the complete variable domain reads DSGVTQTPKHLITATGQRVTLRCSPRSGDLSVYWYQQSLDQGLQFLIQYYNGEERAKGNILERFSAQQFPDLHSELNLSSLELGDSALYFCASNRGSSGNTIYFGEGSWLTVV.

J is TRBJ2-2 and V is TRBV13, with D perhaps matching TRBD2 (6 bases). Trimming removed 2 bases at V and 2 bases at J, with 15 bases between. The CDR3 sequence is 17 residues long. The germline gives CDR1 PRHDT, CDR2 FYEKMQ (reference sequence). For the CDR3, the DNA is TGTGCCAGCAGCTTATCCCCCGGAGGGGATAACACCGGGGAGCTGTTTTTT. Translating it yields CASSLSPGGDNTGELFF. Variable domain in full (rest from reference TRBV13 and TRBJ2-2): AAGVIQSPRHLIKEKRETATLKCYPIPRHDTVYWYQQGPGQDPQFLISFYEKMQSDKGSIPDRFSAQQFSDYHSELNMSSLELGDSALYFCASSLSPGGDNTGELFFGEGSRLTVL.

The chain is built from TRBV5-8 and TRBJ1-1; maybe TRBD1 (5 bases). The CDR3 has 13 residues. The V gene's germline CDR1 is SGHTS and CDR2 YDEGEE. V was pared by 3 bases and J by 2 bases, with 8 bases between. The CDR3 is CASSWDYNTEAFF. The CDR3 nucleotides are TGTGCCAGCAGCTGGGACTATAACACTGAAGCTTTCTTT.

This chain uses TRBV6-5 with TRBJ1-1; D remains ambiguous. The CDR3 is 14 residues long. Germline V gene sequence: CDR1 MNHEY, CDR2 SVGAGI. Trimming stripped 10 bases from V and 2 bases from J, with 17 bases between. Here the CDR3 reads CATLPLQLNTEAFF. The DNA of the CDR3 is TGTGCCACTCTTCCTCTACAGTTAAACACTGAAGCTTTCTTT.

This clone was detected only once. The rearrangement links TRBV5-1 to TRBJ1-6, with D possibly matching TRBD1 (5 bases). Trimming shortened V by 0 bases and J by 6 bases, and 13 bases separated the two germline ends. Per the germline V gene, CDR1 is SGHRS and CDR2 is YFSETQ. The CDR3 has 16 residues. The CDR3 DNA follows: TGCGCCAGCAGCTTGGTGGCAGGGCTCACTAATTCACCCCTCCACTTT. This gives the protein CASSLVAGLTNSPLHF.

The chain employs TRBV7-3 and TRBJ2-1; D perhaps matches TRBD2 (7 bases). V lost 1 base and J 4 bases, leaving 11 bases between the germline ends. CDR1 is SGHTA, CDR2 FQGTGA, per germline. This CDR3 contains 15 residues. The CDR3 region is CASSLKGGTYNEQFF. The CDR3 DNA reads TGTGCCAGCAGCTTAAAGGGGGGGACTTACAATGAGCAGTTCTTC.

The CDR3 DNA follows: TGTGCCAGCAGCCCCCGGGCACTAGCGGTAGCCACAGATACGCAGTATTTT. Protein sequence: CASSPRALAVATDTQYF. This chain links TRBV5-5 with TRBJ2-3; 8 bases fit TRBD2. Germline V lookup: CDR1 SGHKS, CDR2 YYEKEE (reference sequence). V lost 4 bases, J lost 2 bases, and 12 bases stayed unmatched. The CDR3 spans 17 residues.

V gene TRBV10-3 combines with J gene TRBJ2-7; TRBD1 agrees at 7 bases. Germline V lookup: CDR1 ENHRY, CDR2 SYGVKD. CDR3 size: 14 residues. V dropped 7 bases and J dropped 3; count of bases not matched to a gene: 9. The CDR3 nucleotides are TGTGCCATCAAGTCCCGACAGGGCTACTACGAGCAGTACTTC. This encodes CAIKSRQGYYEQYF.

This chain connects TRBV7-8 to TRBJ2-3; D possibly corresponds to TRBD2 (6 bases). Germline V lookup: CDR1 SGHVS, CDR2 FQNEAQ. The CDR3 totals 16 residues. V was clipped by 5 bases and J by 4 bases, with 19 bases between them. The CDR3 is CASSPYRLRGADTQYF. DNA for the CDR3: TGTGCCAGCAGCCCATACAGGTTACGCGGGGCAGATACGCAGTATTTT.

The DNA of the CDR3 is TGCGCCAGCAGCTCGGGACTAGCGGAACCACAACAGTTCTTC. Protein product: CASSSGLAEPQQFF. V and J are TRBV5-1 and TRBJ2-1; 11 nucleotides agree with TRBD2. CDR1 SGHRS and CDR2 YFSETQ come from the germline V gene. The CDR3 runs to 14 residues. V lost 3 bases, J lost 13 bases, and 9 bases stayed unmatched.

As DNA, the CDR3 is TGTGCCAGCAGTTTCGACAGATATCAGCCCCAGCATTTT. It translates to CASSFDRYQPQHF. This sequence joins TRBV28 and TRBJ1-5; possibly TRBD1 for D (5 bases). Germline assignment: CDR1 MDHEN and CDR2 SYDVKM. Trimming stripped 3 bases from V and 5 bases from J, with 8 bases between. The CDR3 extends over 13 amino acids.

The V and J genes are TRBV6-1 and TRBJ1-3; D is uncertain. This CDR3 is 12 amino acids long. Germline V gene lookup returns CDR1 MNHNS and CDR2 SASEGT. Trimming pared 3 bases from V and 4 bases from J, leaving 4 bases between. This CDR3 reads CASSDLGNTIYF. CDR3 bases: TGTGCCAGCAGTGATCTGGGAAACACCATATATTTT.

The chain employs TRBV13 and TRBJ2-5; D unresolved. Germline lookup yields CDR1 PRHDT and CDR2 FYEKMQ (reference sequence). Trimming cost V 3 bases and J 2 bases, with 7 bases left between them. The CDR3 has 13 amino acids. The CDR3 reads CASSLGSQETQYF. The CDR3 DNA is TGTGCCAGCAGCTTGGGCTCACAAGAGACCCAGTACTTC.

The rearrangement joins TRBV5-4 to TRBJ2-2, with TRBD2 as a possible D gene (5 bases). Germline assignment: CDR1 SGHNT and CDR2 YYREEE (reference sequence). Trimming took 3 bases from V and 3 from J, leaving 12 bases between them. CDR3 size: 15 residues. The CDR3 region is CASSSAGRDTGELFF. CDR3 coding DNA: TGTGCCAGCAGCTCTGCCGGGCGGGACACCGGGGAGCTGTTTTTT.

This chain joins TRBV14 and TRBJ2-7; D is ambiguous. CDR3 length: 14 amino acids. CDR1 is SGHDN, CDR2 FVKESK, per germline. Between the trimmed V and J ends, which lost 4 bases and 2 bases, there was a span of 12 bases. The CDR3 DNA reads TGTGCCAGCAGCCCCGACCACAGTGCCTACGAGCAGTACTTC. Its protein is CASSPDHSAYEQYF.

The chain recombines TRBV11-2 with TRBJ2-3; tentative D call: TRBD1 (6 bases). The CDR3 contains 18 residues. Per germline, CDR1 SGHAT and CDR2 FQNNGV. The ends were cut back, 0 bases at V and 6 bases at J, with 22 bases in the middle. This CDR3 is CASSLEGAGPGLLDTQYF. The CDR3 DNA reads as TGTGCCAGCAGCTTAGAGGGGGCGGGTCCCGGACTGTTGGATACGCAGTATTTT.

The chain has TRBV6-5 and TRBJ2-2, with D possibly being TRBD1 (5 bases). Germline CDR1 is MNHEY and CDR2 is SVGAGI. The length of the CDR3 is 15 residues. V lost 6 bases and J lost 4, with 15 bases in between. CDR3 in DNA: TGTGCCAGCAGAGTCTCGACAGCCTCCACCGGGGAGCTGTTTTTT. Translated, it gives CASRVSTASTGELFF.

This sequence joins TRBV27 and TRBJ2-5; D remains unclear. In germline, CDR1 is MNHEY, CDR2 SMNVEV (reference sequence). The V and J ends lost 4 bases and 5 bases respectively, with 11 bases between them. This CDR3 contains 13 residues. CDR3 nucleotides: TGTGCCAGCAGTTCGACATTGCTGGAGACCCAGTACTTC. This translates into CASSSTLLETQYF.

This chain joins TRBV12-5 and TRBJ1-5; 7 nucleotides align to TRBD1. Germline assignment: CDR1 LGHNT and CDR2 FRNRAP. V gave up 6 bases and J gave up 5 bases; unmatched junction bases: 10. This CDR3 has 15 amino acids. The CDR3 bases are TGTGCTAGTGGCCCGTCTGACAGGGCGGATCAGCCCCAGCATTTT. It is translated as CASGPSDRADQPQHF.

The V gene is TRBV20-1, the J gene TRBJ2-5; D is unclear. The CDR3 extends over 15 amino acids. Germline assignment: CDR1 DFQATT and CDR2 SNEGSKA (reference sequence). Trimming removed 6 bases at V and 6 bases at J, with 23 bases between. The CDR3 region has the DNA TGCAGTGCCAGTCCCGCCAGGATGCGTATACAGACCCAGTACTTC. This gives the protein CSASPARMRIQTQYF.

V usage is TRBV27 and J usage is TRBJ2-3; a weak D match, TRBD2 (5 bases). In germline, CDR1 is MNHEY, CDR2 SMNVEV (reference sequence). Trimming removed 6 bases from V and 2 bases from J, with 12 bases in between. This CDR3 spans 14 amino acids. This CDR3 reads CASSGREYTDTQYF. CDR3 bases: TGTGCCAGCAGCGGACGGGAATACACAGATACGCAGTATTTT.

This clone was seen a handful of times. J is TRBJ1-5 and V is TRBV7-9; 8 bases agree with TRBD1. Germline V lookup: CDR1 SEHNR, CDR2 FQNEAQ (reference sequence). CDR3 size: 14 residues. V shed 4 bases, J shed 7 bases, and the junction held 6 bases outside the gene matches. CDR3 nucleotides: TGTGCCAGCAGCTCAGGACAGGGAGGACAGCCCCAGCATTTT. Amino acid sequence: CASSSGQGGQPQHF. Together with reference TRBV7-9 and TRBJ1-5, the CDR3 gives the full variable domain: DTGVSQNPRHKITKRGQNVTFRCDPISEHNRLYWYRQTLGQGPEFLTYFQNEAQLEKSRLLSDRFSAERPKGSFSTLEIQRTEQGDSAMYLCASSSGQGGQPQHFGDGTRLSIL.

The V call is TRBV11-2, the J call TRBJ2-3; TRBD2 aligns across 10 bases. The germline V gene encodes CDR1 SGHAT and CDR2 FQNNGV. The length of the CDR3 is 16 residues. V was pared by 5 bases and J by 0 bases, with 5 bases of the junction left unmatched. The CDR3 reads CASSLSSGGSTDTQYF. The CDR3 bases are TGTGCCAGCAGCCTTTCTAGCGGGGGAAGCACAGATACGCAGTATTTT.